This passage covers 26 T cell receptor beta chains from one sample sequenced in a study of shared clonotypes between healthy human individuals (dated by TCRdb to 2020 to 2021). The library was produced with the immunoSEQ multiplex PCR assay. In TCRdb, the immuneACCESS table is reduced to in-frame sequences with V and J assigned. These tables do not hold every clone; where another copy was compared, an unresolved V gene accounts for under half, and the others remain unexplained. The sample includes roughly 500,000 clones, with 90% to 96% observed a single time. Together, the top ten hold about 0.057% of the sample. Material: naive CD4+ T cells sorted from blood. Taken with the paper, the label for cell subset or site translates to: CD45RA+ positively selected. The receptor set was obtained from a woman aged 25-40 years in good health.

The genes are TRBV19 and TRBJ2-1; TRBD2 aligns across 7 bases. Germline-derived CDR1 and CDR2 are LNHDA and SQIVND (reference sequence). There are 14 residues in the CDR3. J gave up 5 bases and V 8 bases, and 9 bases lay outside the gene matches. The CDR3 loop reads CASGWGGSDNEQFF. The CDR3 DNA sequence: TGTGCCAGTGGCTGGGGCGGGAGCGACAATGAGCAGTTCTTC.

This sequence joins TRBV5-6 and TRBJ2-3, with TRBD2 matching 10 bases. CDR3 size: 16 residues. Losses at the gene ends were 1 base for V and 2 bases for J; bases not matched to a gene: 4. Germline lookup yields CDR1 SGHDT and CDR2 YYEEEE. Here the CDR3 DNA reads TGTGCCAGCAGCTTGCTCCTAGCGGGGGACACAGATACGCAGTATTTT. As protein: CASSLLLAGDTDTQYF.

V usage is TRBV9 and J usage is TRBJ1-1, with 7 bases fitting TRBD1. After removal of 4 bases from V and 5 bases from J, the junction contained 11 bases not matched to a gene. This CDR3 contains 15 residues. Germline assignment: CDR1 SGDLS and CDR2 YYNGEE. As DNA, the CDR3 is TGTGCCAGCAGCCTCGAATCAGGGGGAGATACTGAAGCTTTCTTT. The encoded protein is CASSLESGGDTEAFF.

The chain joins TRBV28 to TRBJ1-2; TRBD1 matches at 9 bases. Germline CDR1 reads MDHEN; CDR2 reads SYDVKM. The CDR3 spans 15 residues. J lost 4 bases, V lost 2 bases, and 5 bases had no gene match. In DNA, the CDR3 is TGTGCCAGCAGTTTAATTGGGACAGGGTCCTATGGCTACACCTTC. Encoded protein: CASSLIGTGSYGYTF.

The chain uses TRBV6-5 and TRBJ1-1, with D uncertain. CDR1 is MNHEY, CDR2 SVGAGI, per germline. This CDR3 is 13 amino acids long. The germline V and J ends were trimmed by 1 base and 3 bases, with 6 bases remaining between them. The chain's CDR3 is CASSYLVDTEAFF. In DNA, the CDR3 is TGTGCCAGCAGTTACTTGGTGGACACTGAAGCTTTCTTT.

J is TRBJ1-2 and V is TRBV27; a weak D match, TRBD1 (6 bases). The CDR3 sequence is 14 residues long. Germline loops: CDR1 MNHEY, CDR2 SMNVEV (reference sequence). Trimming cost V 2 bases and J 0 bases, with 7 bases left between them. In nucleotides, the CDR3 is TGTGCCAGCAGTTTAAGGGGGGCTAACTATGGCTACACCTTC. This translates into CASSLRGANYGYTF.

This sequence joins TRBV5-1 and TRBJ2-3; D possibly corresponds to TRBD1 (5 bases). Trimming removed 4 bases from V and 3 bases from J, with 15 bases in between. The CDR3 totals 15 residues. CDR1 is SGHRS, CDR2 YFSETQ, per germline. The DNA for the CDR3 is TGCGCCAGCAGCGGCTGGGGCATGGGGACAGATACGCAGTATTTT. This gives the protein CASSGWGMGTDTQYF.

The rearrangement joins TRBV7-9 to TRBJ2-7; 9 bases line up with TRBD1. The trim removed 5 bases at V and 4 bases at J, leaving 12 bases unmatched. The CDR3 runs to 16 residues. Germline CDR1 is SEHNR and CDR2 is FQNEAQ (reference sequence). The DNA of the CDR3 is TGTGCCAGCAGCCACGGACAGGGGTCCCTGAATTACGAGCAGTACTTC. It codes for CASSHGQGSLNYEQYF.

This clone was seen just once. This chain links TRBV5-1 with TRBJ2-7; 8 nucleotides agree with TRBD1. The CDR3 has 16 amino acids. Germline lookup yields CDR1 SGHRS and CDR2 YFSETQ. Unmatched junction bases numbered 10, after V lost 0 bases and J lost 5 bases. CDR3 sequence (DNA): TGCGCCAGCAGCTTGGTGGGGTACAGGGGGACCCACGAGCAGTACTTC. It codes for CASSLVGYRGTHEQYF.

The genes are TRBV2 and TRBJ1-5; unclear D gene. The CDR3 is made up of 13 amino acids. The germline V and J ends were trimmed by 7 bases and 6 bases, with 13 bases remaining between them. CDR1 is SNHLY, CDR2 FYNNEI, per germline. The CDR3 DNA is TGTGCCAGCAATATGGGGTCTGGTCAGCCCCAGCATTTT. Translated, it gives CASNMGSGQPQHF.

The CDR3 loop is CASSQDYRGDYGYTF. CDR3 DNA: TGCGCCAGCAGCCAAGACTACAGGGGGGACTATGGCTACACCTTC. The chain is built from TRBV4-1 and TRBJ1-2; 8 bases fit TRBD1. V dropped 0 bases and J dropped 3; count of bases not matched to a gene: 3. The CDR3 has 15 residues. Looked up from germline, CDR1 is MGHRA and CDR2 is YSYEKL.

V usage is TRBV28 and J usage is TRBJ1-5; D unclear. Between the trimmed V and J ends, which lost 3 bases and 7 bases, there was a span of 13 bases. The CDR3 has 14 amino acids. Germline values: CDR1 MDHEN, CDR2 SYDVKM. For the CDR3, the DNA is TGTGCCAGCAGTTTTTTAAGGGCCAGGCAGCCCCAGCATTTT. Translated, it gives CASSFLRARQPQHF. Full variable domain (remainder filled in from reference TRBV28 and TRBJ1-5): DVKVTQSSRYLVKRTGEKVFLECVQDMDHENMFWYRQDPGLGLRLIYFSYDVKMKEKGDIPEGYSVSREKKERFSLILESASTNQTSMYLCASSFLRARQPQHFGDGTRLSIL.

The chain recombines TRBV5-5 with TRBJ1-1, with D perhaps matching TRBD1 (6 bases). There are 15 residues in the CDR3. Trimming removed 1 base at V and 0 bases at J, with 10 bases between. The V gene's germline CDR1 is SGHKS and CDR2 YYEKEE (reference sequence). The CDR3 DNA reads as TGTGCCAGCAGCTTGTTGACAGGAGTGAACACTGAAGCTTTCTTT. This translates into CASSLLTGVNTEAFF.

The genes are TRBV7-8 and TRBJ2-7; possibly TRBD2 for D (6 bases). From germline, CDR1 is SGHVS and CDR2 FQNEAQ. The CDR3 totals 14 residues. V lost 2 bases, J lost 6 bases, and 14 bases lay in between. The CDR3 is CASSLSGDSSEQYF. CDR3 sequence (DNA): TGTGCCAGCAGCTTATCGGGAGATTCGTCCGAGCAGTACTTC. Supplemented by reference TRBV7-8 and TRBJ2-7, the full variable domain reads GAGVSQSPRYKVAKRGQDVALRCDPISGHVSLFWYQQALGQGPEFLTYFQNEAQLDKSGLPSDRFFAERPEGSVSTLKIQRTQQEDSAVYLCASSLSGDSSEQYFGPGTRLTVT.

Of note for this clone: Other nucleotide sequences in the sample specify the same CDR3. J is TRBJ2-1 and V is TRBV7-6; D not certain. There are 13 residues in the CDR3. With 5 bases removed from V and 0 bases from J, the gap between germline ends came to 5 bases. The V gene's germline CDR1 is SGHVS and CDR2 FNYEAQ. CDR3 in amino acids: CASSPGSYNEQFF. CDR3 nucleotide sequence: TGTGCCAGCAGCCCGGGCTCCTACAATGAGCAGTTCTTC.

The V and J genes are TRBV6-5 and TRBJ2-7; TRBD1 matches at 10 bases. CDR1 MNHEY and CDR2 SVGAGI come from the germline V gene. This CDR3 is 15 amino acids long. J gave up 3 bases and V 3 bases, and 5 bases lay outside the gene matches. CDR3 bases: TGTGCCAGCAGTTATGACCGGACAGGGGGCTACGAGCAGTACTTC. Its protein is CASSYDRTGGYEQYF.

The chain joins TRBV21-1 to TRBJ2-7; the table's D call of TRBD1 was not tested on the DNA. TRBV21-1 is annotated as a pseudogene. The length of the CDR3 is 17 residues. The CDR3, as DNA: TGTGCCAGCAGCAAACCGAGGGGGACAGGGGACTCCTACGAGCAGTACTTC. This gives the protein CASSKPRGTGDSYEQYF.

This chain joins TRBV5-1 and TRBJ2-7; the D gene is possibly TRBD1 (6 bases). This CDR3 is 14 amino acids long. Germline V gene sequence: CDR1 SGHRS, CDR2 YFSETQ. Trimming shortened V by 5 bases and J by 1 base, and 13 bases separated the two germline ends. The CDR3 loop reads CASRETGTSYEQYF. Written as DNA, the CDR3 is TGCGCCAGCAGAGAAACCGGGACATCCTACGAGCAGTACTTC.

The chain links TRBV6-6 to TRBJ2-7; D is perhaps TRBD1 or TRBD2 (5 bases each). CDR3 size: 14 residues. In germline, CDR1 is MNHNY, CDR2 SVGAGI (reference sequence). V shed 5 bases and J shed 3 bases, with 14 bases lying between them. CDR3 coding DNA: TGTGCCAGCAGTAAGGGACGGAGAAGCTACGAGCAGTACTTC. Translation gives CASSKGRRSYEQYF.

The chain carries TRBV28 and TRBJ2-5; D might be TRBD1 (8 bases). The V and J ends lost 6 bases and 3 bases respectively, with 14 bases between them. CDR3 length: 14 amino acids. CDR1 is MDHEN, CDR2 SYDVKM, per germline. The DNA for the CDR3 is TGTGCCAGCAGGGAAACAGGGGGGGAAGAGACCCAGTACTTC. Residues: CASRETGGEETQYF.

The chain recombines TRBV5-1 with TRBJ1-2; perhaps TRBD1 as D (5 bases). Trimming shortened V by 5 bases and J by 5 bases, and 16 bases separated the two germline ends. CDR1 and CDR2 (germline): SGHRS, YFSETQ. This CDR3 region has 14 residues. The CDR3: CASSKDQGGYGYTF. CDR3 nucleotide sequence: TGCGCCAGCAGTAAGGACCAGGGAGGATATGGCTACACCTTC.

CDR3 DNA: TGTGCCAGCAGCCTGGACCCCGGGACAGGGACCTATGGCTACACCTTC. This codes for CASSLDPGTGTYGYTF. The rearrangement joins TRBV7-8 to TRBJ1-2; TRBD1 agrees at 9 bases. This CDR3 is 16 amino acids long. The V gene's germline CDR1 is SGHVS and CDR2 FQNEAQ. V gave up 5 bases and J gave up 4 bases; unmatched junction bases: 11.

The chain joins TRBV6-1 to TRBJ2-3, with 11 positions matching TRBD1. Looked up from germline, CDR1 is MNHNS and CDR2 is SASEGT. The CDR3 runs 15 residues. The V segment lost 4 bases and the J segment 4 bases; nucleotides outside the gene matches: 4. The CDR3 bases are TGTGCCAGCAGTGTGGGACAGGGGGACCCAGATACGCAGTATTTT. Encoded protein: CASSVGQGDPDTQYF.

This sequence joins TRBV28 and TRBJ2-3, with 14 bases lining up with TRBD2. Germline lookup yields CDR1 MDHEN and CDR2 SYDVKM. The CDR3 has 20 amino acids. Losses at the gene ends were 3 bases for V and 2 bases for J; bases not matched to a gene: 13. The CDR3 protein is CASSLSPGLAGAINTDTQYF. In DNA form, the CDR3 reads TGTGCCAGCAGTTTGTCCCCGGGACTAGCGGGAGCGATCAACACAGATACGCAGTATTTT.

The chain recombines TRBV7-2 with TRBJ2-1, with TRBD1 as a possible D gene (6 bases). CDR3 length: 16 amino acids. Trimming stripped 2 bases from V and 9 bases from J, with 20 bases between. The germline gives CDR1 SGHTA, CDR2 FQGNSA. CDR3 DNA: TGTGCCAGCAGCTTACGGCTGAGACAGGTAAAGACTGAGCAGTTCTTC. It encodes CASSLRLRQVKTEQFF. The full variable domain, completed using reference TRBV7-2 and TRBJ2-1, is GAGVSQSPSNKVTEKGKDVELRCDPISGHTALYWYRQSLGQGLEFLIYFQGNSAPDKSGLPSDRFSAERTGGSVSTLTIQRTQQEDSAVYLCASSLRLRQVKTEQFFGPGTRLTVL.

The chain recombines TRBV7-2 with TRBJ2-7; 10 bases agree with TRBD2. The germline gives CDR1 SGHTA, CDR2 FQGNSA. This CDR3 contains 16 residues. The V gene end was trimmed by 5 bases and the J gene end by 0 bases; junction bases not matched to a gene: 7. In DNA form, the CDR3 reads TGTGCCAGCAGCCCTGGGGGGACTAGCGCCTCCTACGAGCAGTACTTC. Its protein is CASSPGGTSASYEQYF.